Shown below are 13 T cell receptor beta chains from a single sample sequenced in a study of beta chain features in type 1 diabetes. General study results and limits: TCRB CDR3 length was moderately but significantly reduced in all four CD4+ subsets of Type 1 diabetes patients.

Since all of the isolated RNA was reverse transcribed, expressed TCRB transcripts were what got sequenced. The protocol was immunoSEQ multiplex PCR, while the TCRdb copy is restricted to in-frame clones and leaves out a portion. In the table there are 200,000 to 300,000 clones, approximately 10% of which are singletons. Their antigens remain unidentified. The sequenced sample was naive CD4+ T cells from blood. The source of these receptors is a man aged 30 to 45 with type 1 diabetes.

The chain uses TRBV15 and TRBJ1-4; D is perhaps TRBD1 (5 bases). V was cut by 1 base and J by 8 bases, with 11 bases left in between. Germline CDR1 and CDR2: LNHNV and YYDKDF (reference sequence). The CDR3 is made up of 14 amino acids. Written as DNA, the CDR3 is TGTGCCACCAGCAGAGGACAGATACTGGAAAAACTGTTTTTT. It yields the protein CATSRGQILEKLFF.

The chain employs TRBV2 and TRBJ1-5, with a possible D match to TRBD1 (6 bases). The germline V gene encodes CDR1 SNHLY and CDR2 FYNNEI. The CDR3 extends over 13 amino acids. The V end was cut by 6 bases, the J end by 6 bases, with 12 bases between. The CDR3 nucleotides are TGTGCCAGCAGCACAGGGAGAGGTCAGCCCCAGCATTTT. As protein: CASSTGRGQPQHF.

This clone was seen only a few times. The V and J genes are TRBV29-1 and TRBJ1-2; 8 bases map to TRBD1. Germline values: CDR1 SQVTM, CDR2 ANQGSEA. CDR3 length equals 13 residues. J gave up 4 bases and V 6 bases, and 7 bases lay outside the gene matches. CDR3 residues: CSVETGVGYGYTF. The CDR3 DNA reads TGCAGCGTCGAGACAGGGGTGGGCTATGGCTACACCTTC.

This clone was detected a few times. The gene calls are TRBV27 and TRBJ1-2; D not certain. With 5 bases removed from V and 8 bases from J, the gap between germline ends came to 21 bases. The CDR3 has 15 amino acids. Germline V gives CDR1 MNHEY, CDR2 SMNVEV (reference sequence). This CDR3 reads CASSTNLGIIGGYTF. CDR3 DNA sequence: TGTGCCAGCAGTACGAATCTCGGGATTATAGGGGGCTACACCTTC.

The J gene is TRBJ1-2, the V gene TRBV6-1, with TRBD1 matching over 9 bases. CDR1 is MNHNS, CDR2 SASEGT, per germline. The CDR3 sequence is 14 residues long. V was pared by 6 bases and J by 0 bases, with 2 bases of the junction left unmatched. CDR3: CASRDRGTNYGYTF. CDR3 DNA sequence: TGTGCCAGCAGGGACAGGGGAACTAACTATGGCTACACCTTC.

The chain is built from TRBV9 and TRBJ2-3, with TRBD2 as a possible D gene (6 bases). The CDR3 is made up of 12 amino acids. The ends were cut back, 3 bases at V and 6 bases at J, with 8 bases in the middle. Germline-derived CDR1 and CDR2 are SGDLS and YYNGEE. CDR3 residues: CASSDAGDTQYF. The CDR3, as DNA: TGTGCCAGCAGCGACGCGGGGGATACGCAGTATTTT. Based on the CDR3 plus reference TRBV9 and TRBJ2-3, the full variable domain is DSGVTQTPKHLITATGQRVTLRCSPRSGDLSVYWYQQSLDQGLQFLIQYYNGEERAKGNILERFSAQQFPDLHSELNLSSLELGDSALYFCASSDAGDTQYFGPGTRLTVL.

This clone has more than one count but fewer than ten. V usage is TRBV18 and J usage is TRBJ2-3; no firm D call. Trimming pared 4 bases from V and 2 bases from J, leaving 7 bases between. From germline, CDR1 is KGHSH and CDR2 LQKENI. The CDR3 sequence is 13 residues long. The CDR3 reads CASSRAHTDTQYF. The CDR3 bases are TGTGCCAGCTCACGGGCGCACACAGATACGCAGTATTTT.

This clone was observed a handful of times. V is TRBV4-2 and J is TRBJ1-4; TRBD1 aligns across 7 bases. From germline, CDR1 is LGHNA and CDR2 YNFKEQ. The CDR3 is 16 amino acids. J gave up 5 bases and V 4 bases, and 10 bases lay outside the gene matches. The CDR3 region is CASSLQPGTANEKLFF. Here the CDR3 DNA reads TGTGCCAGCAGCCTTCAACCCGGGACAGCAAATGAAAAACTGTTTTTT.

J is TRBJ2-1 and V is TRBV19; 8 nucleotides agree with TRBD1. With V trimmed by 8 bases and J by 4 bases, 4 bases remained unmatched. CDR1 is LNHDA, CDR2 SQIVND, per germline (reference sequence). The CDR3 runs to 13 residues. The CDR3 DNA is TGTGCCAGTTCGACAGGGGAATACAATGAGCAGTTCTTC. The encoded protein is CASSTGEYNEQFF.

The rearrangement links TRBV11-2 to TRBJ1-6, with D uncertain. CDR1 SGHAT and CDR2 FQNNGV come from the germline V gene. The ends were cut back, 2 bases at V and 5 bases at J, with 7 bases in the middle. The CDR3 loop spans 14 amino acids. The CDR3 sequence: CASSLLRDNSPLHF. DNA for the CDR3: TGTGCCAGCAGCTTACTTCGAGATAATTCACCCCTCCACTTT.

The sample holds a few counts of this clone. This chain connects TRBV29-1 to TRBJ1-2; D uncertain. The ends were cut back, 0 bases at V and 0 bases at J, with 11 bases in the middle. Germline lookup yields CDR1 SQVTM and CDR2 ANQGSEA. The CDR3 has 15 amino acids. Here the CDR3 reads CSVEDGRDANYGYTF. As DNA, the CDR3 is TGCAGCGTTGAAGATGGCCGGGATGCTAACTATGGCTACACCTTC.

The chain joins TRBV9 to TRBJ2-3; 9 bases map to TRBD1. The germline gives CDR1 SGDLS, CDR2 YYNGEE. V trimming: 0 bases; J trimming: 1 base; junction bases outside the gene matches: 0. This CDR3 has 15 residues. The CDR3 is CASSVGDRGTDTQYF. The CDR3 DNA reads as TGTGCCAGCAGCGTAGGGGACAGGGGCACAGATACGCAGTATTTT.

This clone was counted only a few times. The chain uses TRBV10-3 and TRBJ2-1; TRBD1 matches at 11 bases. The junction had 5 bases not matched to a gene; V was cut back by 8 bases and J by 8 bases. The CDR3 consists of 13 residues. Germline V lookup: CDR1 ENHRY, CDR2 SYGVKD. CDR3 residues: CAIGSGQGDEQFF. Here the CDR3 DNA reads TGTGCCATCGGCTCGGGACAGGGGGATGAGCAGTTCTTC.